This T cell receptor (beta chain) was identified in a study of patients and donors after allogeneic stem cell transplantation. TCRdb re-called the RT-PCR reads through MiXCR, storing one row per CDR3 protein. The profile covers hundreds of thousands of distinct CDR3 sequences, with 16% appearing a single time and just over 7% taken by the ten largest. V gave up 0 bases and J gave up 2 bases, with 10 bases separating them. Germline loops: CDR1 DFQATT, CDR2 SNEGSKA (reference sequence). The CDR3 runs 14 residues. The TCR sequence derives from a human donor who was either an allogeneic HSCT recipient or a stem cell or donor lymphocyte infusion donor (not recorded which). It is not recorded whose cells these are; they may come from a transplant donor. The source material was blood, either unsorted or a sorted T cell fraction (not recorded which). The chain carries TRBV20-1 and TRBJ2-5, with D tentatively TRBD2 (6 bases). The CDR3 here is CSARDGRQQETQYF. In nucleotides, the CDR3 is TGCAGTGCTAGAGATGGGAGGCAGCAAGAGACCCAGTACTTC.